Listed here are 19 T cell receptor beta chains from one sample, sequenced in a study of cytomegalovirus exposure and HLA in healthy donors (dated by TCRdb to the late 2010s). The protocol used for the library was the immunoSEQ multiplex PCR assay. A mixture of 60 forward primers for TCR Vbeta segments and 13 reverse primers for TCR Jbeta segments was used in the multiplex PCR. The table was pulled from immuneACCESS by TCRdb, which kept in-frame rearrangements only. Such tables lose some clones; where checked, under half of the loss comes from unresolved V genes, and the rest has no known cause. Here the sample has about 120,000 clones; approximately 86% occur a single time. The top ten hold 1.5% to 2% of the sample. The specimen sequenced was PBMCs. All receptors come from a man aged 40-50 years in good health and CMV-seronegative.

The rearrangement joins TRBV6-5 to TRBJ2-7; 9 nucleotides line up with TRBD1. This CDR3 has 14 amino acids. J lost 4 bases, V lost 6 bases, and 7 bases had no gene match. Germline V gene lookup returns CDR1 MNHEY and CDR2 SVGAGI. This CDR3 reads CASSRDRERYEQYF. DNA for the CDR3: TGTGCCAGCAGCAGGGACAGGGAACGTTACGAGCAGTACTTC.

The chain employs TRBV6-1 and TRBJ1-2; 7 bases agree with TRBD1. This CDR3 comprises 13 residues. The germline V gene encodes CDR1 MNHNS and CDR2 SASEGT. V was pared by 9 bases and J by 6 bases, with 10 bases of the junction left unmatched. The chain's CDR3 is CASGRGRGDGYTF. The CDR3 DNA sequence: TGTGCCAGTGGAAGGGGCAGGGGGGATGGCTACACCTTC.

The rearrangement links TRBV5-1 to TRBJ2-5, with a weak D call TRBD2 (7 bases). CDR1 and CDR2 from the germline V gene are SGHRS and YFSETQ. This CDR3 is built from 15 residues. Trimming took 5 bases from V and 3 from J, leaving 17 bases between them. The CDR3 is CASSPETGGKETQYF. The CDR3 nucleotides are TGCGCCAGCAGTCCAGAGACGGGGGGCAAAGAGACCCAGTACTTC.

This clone was recorded only once. The chain is built from TRBV28 and TRBJ1-5; 10 nucleotides align to TRBD1. The germline gives CDR1 MDHEN, CDR2 SYDVKM. This CDR3 comprises 20 residues. V was clipped by 6 bases and J by 4 bases; unmatched bases: 21. This chain's CDR3 is CASSGGTGARPLRLNQPQHF. The CDR3 DNA reads as TGTGCCAGCAGCGGCGGGACAGGGGCCCGGCCTCTGAGACTTAATCAGCCCCAGCATTTT.

This sequence joins TRBV28 and TRBJ1-1; D unresolved. CDR3 length: 13 residues. V gave up 2 bases and J gave up 1 base, with 5 bases separating them. From germline, CDR1 is MDHEN and CDR2 SYDVKM. The CDR3 here is CASSLRGNTEAFF. The DNA of the CDR3 is TGTGCCAGCAGTTTACGGGGGAACACTGAAGCTTTCTTT.

The chain carries TRBV7-9 and TRBJ2-6; TRBD1 agrees at 9 bases. Germline loops: CDR1 SEHNR, CDR2 FQNEAQ (reference sequence). V trimming: 4 bases; J trimming: 3 bases; junction bases outside the gene matches: 13. The CDR3 totals 19 residues. The CDR3 is CASSSVGTGSLGGANVLTF. The CDR3, as DNA: TGTGCCAGCAGCTCTGTTGGGACAGGGTCTCTTGGTGGGGCCAACGTCCTGACTTTC.

The chain combines TRBV5-4 with TRBJ2-3; 9 nucleotides match TRBD2. Germline assignment: CDR1 SGHNT and CDR2 YYREEE (reference sequence). This CDR3 contains 15 residues. J lost 6 bases, V lost 3 bases, and 8 bases had no gene match. CDR3 loop: CASSSERGAGDTQYF. The CDR3 nucleotides read TGTGCCAGCAGCTCCGAGCGGGGGGCTGGGGATACGCAGTATTTT. Using reference TRBV5-4 and TRBJ2-3 for the parts outside the CDR3, the full variable domain is ETGVTQSPTHLIKTRGQQVTLRCSSQSGHNTVSWYQQALGQGPQFIFQYYREEENGRGNFPPRFSGLQFPNYSSELNVNALELDDSALYLCASSSERGAGDTQYFGPGTRLTVL.

The CDR3 is CASSSSRDIVVGYTF. DNA for the CDR3: TGTGCCAGCAGCTCCTCCCGGGACATAGTGGTTGGCTACACCTTC. V usage is TRBV7-2 and J usage is TRBJ1-2; possibly TRBD1 for D (6 bases). Germline V gene lookup returns CDR1 SGHTA and CDR2 FQGNSA. V was cut by 4 bases and J by 7 bases, with 19 bases left in between. CDR3 size: 15 residues.

This sequence joins TRBV7-2 and TRBJ1-1; 7 bases agree with TRBD1. V was clipped by 1 base and J by 6 bases; unmatched bases: 5. This CDR3 spans 14 amino acids. Germline CDR1 reads SGHTA; CDR2 reads FQGNSA. The CDR3 DNA is TGTGCCAGCAGCTTAGACAACAGGGGTTCTGAAGCTTTCTTT. Translated: CASSLDNRGSEAFF.

The J gene is TRBJ1-2, the V gene TRBV29-1; D is unresolved. The germline gives CDR1 SQVTM, CDR2 ANQGSEA. V was clipped by 3 bases and J by 5 bases, with 7 bases between them. This CDR3 has 11 amino acids. CDR3 coding DNA: TGCAGCGTTGAGACAAGGTATGGCTACACCTTC. Protein product: CSVETRYGYTF.

The rearrangement joins TRBV18 to TRBJ1-2, with 8 bases that match TRBD1. The CDR3 has 15 residues. Germline CDR1 is KGHSH and CDR2 is LQKENI. V lost 3 bases, J lost 5 bases, and 8 bases stayed unmatched. The CDR3 loop is CASSPAGGEGYGYTF. DNA of the CDR3: TGTGCCAGCTCACCGGCAGGGGGCGAAGGATATGGCTACACCTTC.

CDR3: CASSRQVQKEETQYF. The CDR3 DNA reads as TGTGCCAGCAGCAGACAGGTTCAGAAAGAAGAGACCCAGTACTTC. V usage is TRBV7-2 and J usage is TRBJ2-5, with D maybe TRBD1 (6 bases). Germline loops: CDR1 SGHTA, CDR2 FQGNSA. CDR3 length: 15 residues. Deletions cut 5 bases from V and 3 bases from J, with 16 bases between.

The gene calls are TRBV5-1 and TRBJ2-7; no reliable D call. This CDR3 is 14 amino acids long. Germline CDR1 reads SGHRS; CDR2 reads YFSETQ. The ends were cut back, 1 base at V and 3 bases at J, with 11 bases in the middle. CDR3 residues: CASSLITADYEQYF. The CDR3 coding sequence is TGCGCCAGCAGCTTGATAACGGCGGACTACGAGCAGTACTTC.

In DNA, the CDR3 is TGCGCCAGCAGCTTGAACGGACAGGGGGAGAAGGCTTTCTTT. This encodes CASSLNGQGEKAFF. The V call is TRBV5-1, the J call TRBJ1-1, with 10 nucleotides matching TRBD1. CDR1 and CDR2 (germline): SGHRS, YFSETQ. Germline trimming cut 1 base from V and 11 bases from J; bases unmatched to any gene: 8. This CDR3 is 14 amino acids long.

The rearrangement joins TRBV5-1 to TRBJ1-4, with D possibly being TRBD1 (5 bases). CDR1 is SGHRS, CDR2 YFSETQ, per germline. CDR3 length: 14 amino acids. Trimming stripped 4 bases from V and 10 bases from J, with 17 bases between. CDR3 sequence reads: CASSASATQGKLFF. CDR3 bases: TGCGCCAGCAGCGCCTCGGCAACCCAGGGAAAACTGTTTTTT.

The chain couples TRBV2 to TRBJ2-4, with a weak D call TRBD1 (5 bases). The ends were cut back, 6 bases at V and 7 bases at J, with 10 bases in the middle. Germline lookup yields CDR1 SNHLY and CDR2 FYNNEI. The CDR3 is 12 amino acids. The CDR3 DNA reads as TGTGCCAGCAGCCAGACAGTGAACATTCAGTACTTC. Residues: CASSQTVNIQYF.

The V gene is TRBV18, the J gene TRBJ1-5, with D possibly being TRBD1 (5 bases). Germline CDR1 is KGHSH and CDR2 is LQKENI. The CDR3 is 12 amino acids. Trimming stripped 3 bases from V and 12 bases from J, with 12 bases between. Here the CDR3 reads CASSPVTGDQHF. In DNA, the CDR3 is TGTGCCAGCTCACCCGTGACGGGGGACCAGCATTTT.

The chain is built from TRBV5-1 and TRBJ2-5, with D possibly TRBD2 on 7 matching bases. The CDR3 contains 14 residues. CDR1 is SGHRS, CDR2 YFSETQ, per germline. V was trimmed by 4 bases and J by 5 bases, leaving 15 bases between them. In nucleotides, the CDR3 is TGCGCCAGCAGCGTTCCGGGGGGCGGGGAGACCCAGTACTTC. Translated: CASSVPGGGETQYF.

The J gene is TRBJ1-5, the V gene TRBV27; tentatively, D is TRBD1 (5 bases). Trimming shortened V by 4 bases and J by 3 bases, and 10 bases separated the two germline ends. CDR1 is MNHEY and CDR2 is SMNVEV in the germline V gene (reference sequence). The CDR3 has 14 residues. The CDR3 DNA is TGTGCCAGCAGTTACGGGGGAATCAATCAGCCCCAGCATTTT. Translation gives CASSYGGINQPQHF.